This T cell receptor beta chain was sequenced during a study of early T cells in non-severe SARS-CoV-2 infection. A single record per CDR3 protein comes from TCRdb applying MiXCR to the 5' RACE reads. The data show around 26,000 distinct CDR3 sequences, 4% to 6% seen once. This clonotype was detected ten times or more. This CDR3 is built from 16 residues. Trimming left V 1 base short and J 2 bases short, with 12 bases between. Per germline, CDR1 SGHRS and CDR2 YFSETQ. The specimen sequenced was whole blood. The sequence derives from an adult who was a healthcare worker with PCR-confirmed SARS-CoV-2 infection or an uninfected control (not recorded which). The rearrangement links TRBV5-1 to TRBJ2-2; weak D call: TRBD2 (5 bases). The CDR3 DNA is TGCGCCAGCAGCTTGATATCCGCGGGCAACACCGGGGAGCTGTTTTTT. Translated: CASSLISAGNTGELFF.